This TCR beta chain was identified during a study of shared clonotypes between healthy human individuals. Sequencing used immunoSEQ multiplex PCR; TCRdb keeps in-frame clones, though not all of them. This sample has 300,000 to 400,000 clones; about 70% occur once, and the top ten carry about 9.4%. V was clipped by 4 bases and J by 8 bases, with 10 bases between them. This CDR3 region has 11 residues. Germline V gives CDR1 GTSNPN, CDR2 SVGIG (reference sequence). The sample comprised memory CD4+ T cells sorted from blood. Subset indicated: CD45RA-negative fraction. The TCR originated in a young man in good health. The chain is built from TRBV30 and TRBJ2-3, with a tentative D call TRBD2 (5 bases). The CDR3 DNA sequence: TGTGCCTGGATTTTGGGAGCTACGCAGTATTTT. Translation: CAWILGATQYF.